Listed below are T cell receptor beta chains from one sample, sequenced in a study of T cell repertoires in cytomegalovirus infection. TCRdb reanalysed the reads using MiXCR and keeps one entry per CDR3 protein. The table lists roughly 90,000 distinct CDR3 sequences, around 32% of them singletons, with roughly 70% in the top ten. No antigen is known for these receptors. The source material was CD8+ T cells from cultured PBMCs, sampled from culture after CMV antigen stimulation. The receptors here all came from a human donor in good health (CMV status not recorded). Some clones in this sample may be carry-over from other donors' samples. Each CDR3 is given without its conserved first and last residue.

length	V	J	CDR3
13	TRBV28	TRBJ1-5	ASSFTRWGDQPQH
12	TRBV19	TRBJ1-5	ASTPGLGHQPQH
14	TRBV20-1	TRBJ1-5	SARDGNRGGNQPQH
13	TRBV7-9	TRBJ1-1	ASGVTGQGVAEAF
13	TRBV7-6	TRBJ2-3	ASSPTSGALDTQY
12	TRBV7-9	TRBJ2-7	ASSESLGSPAWY
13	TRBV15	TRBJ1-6	ATSREPGGPGSLH
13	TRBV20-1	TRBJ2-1	SVVAGAPPRNEQF
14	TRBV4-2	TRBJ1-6	ASSQDTDRLNSPLH
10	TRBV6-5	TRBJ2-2	ASSYFNGELF
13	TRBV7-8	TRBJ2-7	ASSPPIRGSYEQY
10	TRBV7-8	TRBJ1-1	ASSFSASEAF
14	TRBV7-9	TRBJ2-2	ASRGYNSANTGELF
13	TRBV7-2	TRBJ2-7	ASSFLGTAGNEQY
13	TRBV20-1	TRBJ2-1	SADGKAGAFNEQF
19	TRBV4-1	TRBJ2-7	ASSQALLPSGGPRSSYEQY
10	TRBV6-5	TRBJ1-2	ASSYGGGGYT
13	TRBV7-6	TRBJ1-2	ASSLRDGSNYGYT
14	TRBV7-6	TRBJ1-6	ASSSGEVSYNSPLH
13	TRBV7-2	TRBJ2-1	ASSYGGGIYNEQF
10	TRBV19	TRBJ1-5	ASTQSNQPQH
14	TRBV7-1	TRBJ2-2	ASTPLGASRTGELF
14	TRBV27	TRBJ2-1	ASSSFLDRSYNEQF
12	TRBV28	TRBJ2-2	ASTPFANTGELF
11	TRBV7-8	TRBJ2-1	ASSQGTEVEQF
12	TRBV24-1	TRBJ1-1	ATSDVNDGTEAF
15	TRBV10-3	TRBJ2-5	AISEPATGGKEETQY
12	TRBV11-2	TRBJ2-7	ASSLDPNTYEQY
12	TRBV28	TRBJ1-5	ASSAGGPNQPQH